This T cell receptor (beta chain) was observed in a study of blood T cell repertoires in COVID-19. The overall study: Samples came from the United States, Italy and Spain, spanning acute and convalescent COVID-19. Sample material is recorded as cDNA or gDNA derived from T cells, B-cell-depleted T cells, or PBMCs.

In the source study's methods: Quantification of nucleated cells was approximated via reference gene primer amplification. Using immunoSEQ multiplex PCR, the repertoire was profiled, and TCRdb retains in-frame clones only, with some absent. The DNA gave D and trimming, while V, J and clone size come from that table. Of approximately 190,000 clones listed, approximately 84% are singletons. V lost 7 bases, J lost 4 bases, and 9 bases stayed unmatched. CDR1 is MDHEN, CDR2 SYDVKM, per germline. The CDR3 is 15 amino acids. Material: peripheral blood. The TCR sequence derives from a human donor with acute or convalescent COVID-19. The donor label of this sample is uncertain. V gene TRBV28 combines with J gene TRBJ2-7; 11 nucleotides match TRBD2. CDR3 sequence reads: CASIGLAGGGYEQYF. CDR3 bases: TGTGCCAGCATCGGGCTAGCGGGAGGAGGTTACGAGCAGTACTTC. Variable domain in full (rest from reference TRBV28 and TRBJ2-7): DVKVTQSSRYLVKRTGEKVFLECVQDMDHENMFWYRQDPGLGLRLIYFSYDVKMKEKGDIPEGYSVSREKKERFSLILESASTNQTSMYLCASIGLAGGGYEQYFGPGTRLTVT.